This T cell receptor beta chain was obtained from a study of T cell responses to AZD1222 COVID-19 vaccine. Regarding the study as a whole: It should be noted that donors were predominantly white British and more often female, and clonal diversity was possibly underestimated.

A word on this clone: Its specificity is not known.

The assay was immunoSEQ multiplex PCR, and TCRdb's table has in-frame clones only and misses some. The sample includes 200,000 to 250,000 clones, more than 85% of them seen just once. Germline trimming cut 4 bases from V and 3 bases from J; bases unmatched to any gene: 6. This CDR3 has 15 residues. Germline V gene sequence: CDR1 SNHLY, CDR2 FYNNEI. The chain carries TRBV2 and TRBJ1-5; the match to TRBD1 covers 7 bases. Sequencing used peripheral blood, obtained on day 0 of MenACWY control vaccination. The receptor was derived from an adult in good health. In nucleotides, the CDR3 is TGTGCCAGCAGTGGAGGGGGCGTGGTCAATCAGCCCCAGCATTTT. The encoded protein is CASSGGGVVNQPQHF.